One and the same sample provided the 6 T cell receptor beta chains below, sequenced in a study of blood T cells in healthy people across ages. Sample-barcoded 5' priming and a J-beta primer mix drove a second PCR of about 6 to 12 cycles. TCRdb ran MiXCR on the 5' RACE reads and lists one entry per CDR3 protein. The sample has 850,000 or so distinct CDR3 sequences; about 28% are singletons. The sample taken for sequencing was blood. These receptors came from a woman of 80 years or more in good health.

This clonotype was seen repeatedly, ten times or more. Given a much more abundant clone one base away, this may be a read error. The rearrangement joins TRBV12-3 or TRBV12-4 to TRBJ2-7; 12 bases are a match to TRBD1. V lost 6 bases to trimming and J lost 5 bases; unmatched junction nucleotides: 5. This CDR3 has 14 amino acids. The chain's CDR3 is CASRGQGARDEQYF. The CDR3 DNA sequence: TGTGCCAGCAGGGGACAGGGGGCGCGGGACGAGCAGTACTTC.

This clonotype was seen a handful of times. Since a much larger clone is just one base distant, this may be a read error. The V call is TRBV7-2, the J call TRBJ2-5; D is unclear. Germline V lookup: CDR1 SGHTA, CDR2 FQGNSA. Deletions cut 5 bases from V and 11 bases from J, with 12 bases between. The CDR3 is 11 residues long. The CDR3, as DNA: TGTGCCAGCAGCGCCCTCAATGAGCAGTACTTC. Translated: CASSALNEQYF.

At least ten counts were recorded for this clonotype. The rearrangement uses TRBV12-3 or TRBV12-4 and TRBJ1-4; no clear D gene. This CDR3 is built from 15 residues. V dropped 6 bases and J dropped 8 bases, with 19 bases sitting between them. The CDR3 is CASSPTRRAREKLFF. The CDR3 region has the DNA TGTGCCAGCAGCCCCACGAGGAGGGCGAGAGAAAAACTGTTTTTT.

Comments on this clonotype: One end of the junction does not line up with germline, which may come from a read error. This chain joins TRBV6-7 and TRBJ2-4; unclear D gene. TRBV6-7 is marked as an open reading frame, function uncertain. The length of the CDR3 is 14 residues. CDR3: CAGSYGVVKNIQYF. CDR3 in DNA: TGTGCCGGCAGTTACGGCGTAGTCAAAAACATTCAGTACTTC.

This clonotype was observed a few times. The CDR3, as DNA: TGTGCCTGGAAGGAAAGCCCGGGGGCTTATAATTCACCCCTCCACTTT. Translating gives CAWKESPGAYNSPLHF. This chain connects TRBV30 to TRBJ1-6; weak D call: TRBD1 (6 bases). Per germline, CDR1 GTSNPN and CDR2 SVGIG (reference sequence). There are 16 residues in the CDR3. Trimming left V 4 bases short and J 4 bases short, with 17 bases between.

This clonotype has at least ten counts. The J gene is TRBJ2-3, the V gene TRBV20-1; 10 bases are shared with TRBD1. The V segment lost 4 bases and the J segment 5 bases; nucleotides outside the gene matches: 6. From germline, CDR1 is DFQATT and CDR2 SNEGSKA (reference sequence). The CDR3 is 14 amino acids. CDR3 in DNA: TGCAGTGCTACCCCGGGACAGGGGCTAGATACGCAGTATTTT. This sequence encodes CSATPGQGLDTQYF.